This T cell receptor (beta chain) was recorded in a study of shared clonotypes between healthy human individuals. V dropped 1 base and J dropped 8 bases, with 14 bases sitting between them. The CDR3 length is 15 residues. Germline CDR1 reads LGHNA; CDR2 reads YSLEER. Sequencing was performed with immunoSEQ multiplex PCR; in TCRdb, only in-frame clones are kept and a portion is missing. The sample includes 330,000 or so clones, around 74% of them seen just once. Sequenced: memory CD4+ T cells sorted from blood. Subset denoted: CD45RA-negative fraction. The chain combines TRBV4-3 with TRBJ1-4; D call uncertain. This TCR came from a man aged 25-45 years in good health. In nucleotides, the CDR3 is TGCGCCAGCAGCCAAGCCGAAGGGAGGGCGGAAAAACTGTTTTTT. Its protein is CASSQAEGRAEKLFF.